This TCR beta chain was profiled in a study of cytotoxic CD8 clonotypes in ibrutinib-treated CLL. Study-wide background: Partial responses numbered some 25 and complete responses 2; after a median around 68 months, around 14 stayed remitted and about 12 progressed. Response samples were taken after a median of approximately 13 months on treatment, range 6 to 36.

With regard to this clone: Its matching antigen is unknown.

Generated by immunoSEQ multiplex PCR, the TCRdb table keeps only in-frame clones and is missing some. This sample yields some 200,000 clones, of which around 70% are seen a single time; more than 4.5% belongs to the top ten. Study-level points and caveats: Clonality climbed at ibrutinib response, then dropped toward baseline at progression.

V lost 4 bases and J 1 base, leaving 8 bases between the germline ends. This CDR3 region has 14 residues. Germline V gene lookup returns CDR1 KGHSH and CDR2 LQKENI. Here the sequenced sample was PBMCs, taken after 12 months of ibrutinib treatment. The V gene is TRBV18, the J gene TRBJ2-4, with D perhaps matching TRBD1 (5 bases). The receptor comes from a human donor with chronic lymphocytic leukemia. DNA for the CDR3: TGTGCCAGCTCACAAGGGGCGGCCAAAAACATTCAGTACTTC. Translation gives CASSQGAAKNIQYF.